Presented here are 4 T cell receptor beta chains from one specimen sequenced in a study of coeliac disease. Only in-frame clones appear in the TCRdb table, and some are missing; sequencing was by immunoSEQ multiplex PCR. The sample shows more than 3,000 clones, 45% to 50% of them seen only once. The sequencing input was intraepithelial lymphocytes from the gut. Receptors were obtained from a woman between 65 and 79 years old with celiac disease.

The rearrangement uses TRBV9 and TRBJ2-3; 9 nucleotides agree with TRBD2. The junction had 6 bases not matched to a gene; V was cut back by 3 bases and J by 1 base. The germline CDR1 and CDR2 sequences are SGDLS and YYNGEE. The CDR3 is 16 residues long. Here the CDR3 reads CASSAMTSGRTDTQYF. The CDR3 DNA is TGTGCCAGCAGCGCCATGACTAGCGGACGCACAGATACGCAGTATTTT.

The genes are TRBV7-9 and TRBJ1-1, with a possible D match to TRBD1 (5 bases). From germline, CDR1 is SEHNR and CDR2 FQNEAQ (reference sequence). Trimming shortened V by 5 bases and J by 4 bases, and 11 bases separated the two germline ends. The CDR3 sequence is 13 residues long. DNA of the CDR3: TGTGCCAGCAGCCCTGGGGGGAGCACTGAAGCTTTCTTT. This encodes CASSPGGSTEAFF.

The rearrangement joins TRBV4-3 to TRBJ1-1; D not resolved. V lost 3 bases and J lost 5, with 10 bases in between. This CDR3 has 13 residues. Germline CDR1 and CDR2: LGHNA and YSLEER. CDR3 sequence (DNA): TGCGCCAGCAGCCAGGCCCCCAGAACTGAAGCTTTCTTT. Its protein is CASSQAPRTEAFF.

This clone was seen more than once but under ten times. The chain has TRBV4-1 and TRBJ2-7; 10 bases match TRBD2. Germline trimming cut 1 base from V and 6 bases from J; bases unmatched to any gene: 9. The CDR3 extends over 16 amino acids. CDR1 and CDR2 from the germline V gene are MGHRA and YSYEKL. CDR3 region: CASSQGPLAGEGEQYF. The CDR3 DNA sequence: TGCGCCAGCAGCCAAGGACCCCTAGCGGGGGAGGGCGAGCAGTACTTC.